A selection of T cell receptor beta chains follows, all from one sample in a study of T cells in Graves' hyperthyroidism and ophthalmopathy. Each CDR3 protein gets one entry after TCRdb re-called the multiplex PCR reads with MiXCR. The sample yields about 500,000 distinct CDR3 sequences, 16% seen once. Sequenced input: blood. These receptors all come from a woman under 30 with Graves' hyperthyroidism. Both conserved end residues are part of each CDR3. Fields, in order: J gene, V gene, clone size, CDR3 length, CDR3 protein. Not all rows give a size; the values are once, few, many and, for expanded clones, a class.

TRBJ2-6	TRBV2	-	16	CASRGPQYSGANVLTF
TRBJ2-3	TRBV10-1	few	15	CASSEATGGTDTQYF
TRBJ1-2	TRBV6-1	few	16	CASSDKRTGGAAGYTF
TRBJ1-1	TRBV15	few	13	CATSRDGQGRAFF
TRBJ2-1	TRBV19	-	14	CASSIDGSYNEQFF
TRBJ2-1	TRBV2	many	13	CASRSTEYNEQFF
TRBJ2-7	TRBV20-1	many	15	CSAPLSRTGDYEQYF
TRBJ2-7	TRBV5-1	many	14	CASSLGGRPYEQYF
TRBJ1-2	TRBV7-9	many	14	CASSLASRNYGYTF
TRBJ2-1	TRBV10-3	-	15	CAISAGRGSYNEQFF
TRBJ1-1	TRBV11-1	many	14	CASSLSPTGEVAFF
TRBJ1-2	TRBV5-1	many	15	CASSPGPASNYGYTF
TRBJ2-2	TRBV6-4	once	13	CASSSGAAGELFF
TRBJ2-7	TRBV12-3/TRBV12-4	many	11	CASSWGVEQYF
TRBJ2-7	TRBV28	many	11	CASSWTYEQYF
TRBJ1-6	TRBV7-2	-	15	CASSYWDGTSSPLHF
TRBJ2-3	TRBV2	many	13	CASSELRTDTQYF
TRBJ2-2	TRBV5-5	many	13	CASSSRVGGELFF
TRBJ2-3	TRBV28	many	11	CASGVKGTQYF
TRBJ2-1	TRBV7-9	-	13	CASSLGTVNEQFF
TRBJ2-3	TRBV2	many	15	CASSERAGVADTQYF
TRBJ2-1	TRBV27	few	16	CASSSSLAGGLNEQFF
TRBJ2-1	TRBV7-2	many	15	CASSSYQSGGYEQFF
TRBJ2-3	TRBV9	few	12	CASSGSVDTQYF
TRBJ2-6	TRBV7-3	-	16	CASRGSGGAGANVLTF
TRBJ2-1	TRBV29-1	once	15	CSVDRGLSSYNEQFF
TRBJ1-2	TRBV5-1	many	18	CASSLKVAGQVSNYGYTF
TRBJ1-1	TRBV29-1	few	12	CSVEVGGTEAFF
TRBJ2-1	TRBV2	many	13	CASGIEGDGEQFF